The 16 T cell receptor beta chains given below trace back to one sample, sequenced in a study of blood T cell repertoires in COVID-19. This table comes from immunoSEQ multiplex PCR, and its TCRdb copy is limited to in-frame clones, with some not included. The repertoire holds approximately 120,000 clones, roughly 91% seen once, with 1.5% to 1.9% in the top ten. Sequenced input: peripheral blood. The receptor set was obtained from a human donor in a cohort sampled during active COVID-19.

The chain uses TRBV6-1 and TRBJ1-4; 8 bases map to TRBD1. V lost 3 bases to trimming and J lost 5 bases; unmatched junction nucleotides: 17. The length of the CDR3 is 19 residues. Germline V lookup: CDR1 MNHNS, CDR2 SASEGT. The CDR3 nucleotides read TGTGCCAGCAGTGAGGAAACAGGGGGAGGCCAAGGGGTAAATGAAAAACTGTTTTTT. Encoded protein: CASSEETGGGQGVNEKLFF.

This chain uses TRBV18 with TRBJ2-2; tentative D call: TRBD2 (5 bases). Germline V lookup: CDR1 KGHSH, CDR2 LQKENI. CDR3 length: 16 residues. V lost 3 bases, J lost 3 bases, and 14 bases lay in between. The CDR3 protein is CASSPRWLADTGELFF. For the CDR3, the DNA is TGTGCCAGCTCACCTCGATGGCTAGCAGACACCGGGGAGCTGTTTTTT.

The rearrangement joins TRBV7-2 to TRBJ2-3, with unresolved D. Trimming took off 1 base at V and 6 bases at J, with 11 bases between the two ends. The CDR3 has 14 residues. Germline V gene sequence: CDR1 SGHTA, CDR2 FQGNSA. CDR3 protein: CASSLVIGYDTQYF. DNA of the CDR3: TGTGCCAGCAGCTTAGTTATCGGGTATGATACGCAGTATTTT. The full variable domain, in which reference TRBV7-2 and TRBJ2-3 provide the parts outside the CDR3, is GAGVSQSPSNKVTEKGKDVELRCDPISGHTALYWYRQSLGQGLEFLIYFQGNSAPDKSGLPSDRFSAERTGGSVSTLTIQRTQQEDSAVYLCASSLVIGYDTQYFGPGTRLTVL.

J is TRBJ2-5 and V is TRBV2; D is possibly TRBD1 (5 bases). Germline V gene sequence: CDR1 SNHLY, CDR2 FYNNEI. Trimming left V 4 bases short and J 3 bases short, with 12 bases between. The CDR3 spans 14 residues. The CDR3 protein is CASSVVRAEETQYF. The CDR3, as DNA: TGTGCCAGCAGTGTTGTCAGGGCTGAAGAGACCCAGTACTTC.

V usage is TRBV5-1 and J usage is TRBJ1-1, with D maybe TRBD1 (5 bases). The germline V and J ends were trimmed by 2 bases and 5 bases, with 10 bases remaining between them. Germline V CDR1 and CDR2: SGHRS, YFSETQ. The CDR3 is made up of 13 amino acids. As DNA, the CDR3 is TGCGCCAGCAGCTTCGGGGGAAGGACTGAAGCTTTCTTT. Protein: CASSFGGRTEAFF.

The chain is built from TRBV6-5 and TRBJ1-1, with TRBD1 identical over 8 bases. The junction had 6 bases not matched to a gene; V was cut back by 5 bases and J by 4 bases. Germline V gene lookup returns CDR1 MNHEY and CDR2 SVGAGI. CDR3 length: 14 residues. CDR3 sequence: CASSTRTGPTEAFF. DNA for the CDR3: TGTGCCAGCAGTACTCGGACAGGGCCCACTGAAGCTTTCTTT.

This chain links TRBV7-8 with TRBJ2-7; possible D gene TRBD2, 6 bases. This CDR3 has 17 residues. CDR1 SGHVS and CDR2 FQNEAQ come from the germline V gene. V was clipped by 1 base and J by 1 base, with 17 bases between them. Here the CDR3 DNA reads TGTGCCAGCAGCTTAGTCGCTGCGGGACGCGCATCCTACGAGCAGTACTTC. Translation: CASSLVAAGRASYEQYF.

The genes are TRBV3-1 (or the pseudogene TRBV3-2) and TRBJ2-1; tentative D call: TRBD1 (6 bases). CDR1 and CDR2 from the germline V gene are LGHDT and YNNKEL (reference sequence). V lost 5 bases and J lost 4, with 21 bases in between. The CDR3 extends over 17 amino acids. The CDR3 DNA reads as TGTGCCAGCAGCTCCTTAGCAGGGGCTAACCTGTACAATGAGCAGTTCTTC. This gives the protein CASSSLAGANLYNEQFF.

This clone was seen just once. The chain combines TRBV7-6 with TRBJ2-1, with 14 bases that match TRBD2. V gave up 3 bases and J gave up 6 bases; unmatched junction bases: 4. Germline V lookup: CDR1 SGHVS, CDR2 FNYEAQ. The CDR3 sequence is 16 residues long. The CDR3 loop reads CASSFPGLAGVNEQFF. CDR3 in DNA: TGTGCCAGCAGCTTTCCGGGACTAGCGGGAGTCAATGAGCAGTTCTTC.

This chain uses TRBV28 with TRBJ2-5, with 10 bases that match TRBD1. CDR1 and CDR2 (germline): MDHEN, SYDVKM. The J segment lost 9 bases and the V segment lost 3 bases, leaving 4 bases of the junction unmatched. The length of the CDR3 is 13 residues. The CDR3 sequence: CASSFQDRGAQYF. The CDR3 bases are TGTGCCAGCAGTTTTCAGGACAGGGGGGCCCAGTACTTC.

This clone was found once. The CDR3 spells CASSVPGQGALRPYSPLHF. The CDR3 DNA reads TGTGCCAGCAGTGTCCCGGGACAGGGGGCCCTACGACCTTATTCACCCCTCCACTTT. J is TRBJ1-6 and V is TRBV6-1; TRBD1 agrees at 12 bases. CDR3 length equals 19 residues. Looked up from germline, CDR1 is MNHNS and CDR2 is SASEGT. After removal of 4 bases from V and 8 bases from J, the junction contained 15 bases not matched to a gene.

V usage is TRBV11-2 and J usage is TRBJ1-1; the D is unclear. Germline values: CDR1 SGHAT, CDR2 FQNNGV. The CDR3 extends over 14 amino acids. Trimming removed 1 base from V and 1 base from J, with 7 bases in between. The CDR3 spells CASSLGRSNTEAFF. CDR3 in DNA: TGTGCCAGCAGCTTAGGCAGGTCGAACACTGAAGCTTTCTTT.

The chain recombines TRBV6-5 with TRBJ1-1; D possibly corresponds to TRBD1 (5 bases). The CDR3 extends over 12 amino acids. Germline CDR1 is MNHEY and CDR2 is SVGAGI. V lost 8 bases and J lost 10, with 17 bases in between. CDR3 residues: CASAGRLLGAFF. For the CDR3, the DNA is TGTGCCAGCGCAGGGAGGTTGTTGGGAGCTTTCTTT.

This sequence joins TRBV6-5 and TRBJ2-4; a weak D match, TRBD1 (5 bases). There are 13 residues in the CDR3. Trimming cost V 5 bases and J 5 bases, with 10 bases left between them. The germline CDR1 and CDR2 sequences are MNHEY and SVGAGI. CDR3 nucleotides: TGTGCCAGCAGTACGTGGGGCGAAAACATTCAGTACTTC. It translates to CASSTWGENIQYF.

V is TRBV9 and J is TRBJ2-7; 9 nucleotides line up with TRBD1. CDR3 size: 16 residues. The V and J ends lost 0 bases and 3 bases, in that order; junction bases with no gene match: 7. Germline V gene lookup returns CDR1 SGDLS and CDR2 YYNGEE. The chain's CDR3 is CASSVDGTGRFYEQYF. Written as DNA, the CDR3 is TGTGCCAGCAGCGTAGACGGGACAGGGAGGTTCTACGAGCAGTACTTC.

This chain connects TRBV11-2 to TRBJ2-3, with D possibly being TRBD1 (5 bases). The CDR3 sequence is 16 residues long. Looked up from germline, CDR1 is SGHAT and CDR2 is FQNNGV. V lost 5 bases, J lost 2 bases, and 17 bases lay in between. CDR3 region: CASSGREGRPTDTQYF. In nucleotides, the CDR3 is TGTGCCAGCAGCGGCAGGGAAGGTCGCCCCACAGATACGCAGTATTTT.